A selection of T cell receptor beta chains follows, all from one sample in a study of technical replicates of blood from a few donors. TCRdb's copy holds only in-frame clones and misses some; the assay was immunoSEQ multiplex PCR. The table includes some 68,000 clones, roughly 89% detected once. Sequencing used T cells isolated from PBMCs. The receptors derive from a human donor in good health. Both conserved end residues are part of each CDR3. The D gene is left open where the match is weak. Size values are once, few and many counts, or a class for expanded clones, and some rows have none.

TRBV5-1,NA,TRBJ2-5,TRBD1,TGCGCCAGCAGCTTGGAGGACAGGGGGAACCAGTACTTC,CASSLEDRGNQYF
TRBV21-1,NA,TRBJ1-2,NA,TGTGCCAGCAGCAAAGCTAAGGACAGGGAGCAAGGCTACACCTTC,CASSKAKDREQGYTF
TRBV6-5,NA,TRBJ2-7,TRBD2,TGTGCCAGCAGCTCTCCACGAAGCGGGAACTACGAGCAGTACTTC,CASSSPRSGNYEQYF
TRBV30,NA,TRBJ2-7,NA,TGTGCCTGGAGTGGCGATCCGCTCGGCTACGAGCAGTACTTC,CAWSGDPLGYEQYF
TRBV15,NA,TRBJ1-1,NA,TGTGCCACCAGCAGGGTCACCGCAAGTAGAGCTTTCTTT,CATSRVTASRAFF
TRBV7-6,NA,TRBJ2-7,TRBD2,TGTGCCAGCAGCTTAGGGGCTAGCGGGGGTTACGAGCAGTACTTC,CASSLGASGGYEQYF
TRBV7-9,NA,TRBJ2-7,TRBD2,TGTGCCAGCAGCTTAGCGATCTCCGGGAGGGCCTCTCAGCAGTACTTC,CASSLAISGRASQQYF
TRBV28,NA,TRBJ2-1,NA,TGTGCCAGCAGTTCTTTCGGTGAGCTGAGTAATGAGCAGTTCTTC,CASSSFGELSNEQFF
TRBV5-1,NA,TRBJ2-2,TRBD2,TGCGCCAGCAGCCAATTAGCGGGAGATCACACCGGGGAGCTGTTTTTT,CASSQLAGDHTGELFF
TRBV30,few,TRBJ1-4,NA,TGTGCCTGGAGTGAAGGGGCTCATGAAAAACTGTTTTTT,CAWSEGAHEKLFF
TRBV19,NA,TRBJ1-5,NA,TGTGCCAGTAGGATGCGATCTTATCAGCCCCAGCATTTT,CASRMRSYQPQHF
TRBV11-2,NA,TRBJ1-1,NA,TGTGCCAGCAGCTTCACAGCCAGGAACACTGAAGCTTTCTTT,CASSFTARNTEAFF
TRBV10-3,NA,TRBJ1-1,TRBD1,TGTGCCATCGGGGGGACAGGAGGAGCTTTCTTT,CAIGGTGGAFF
TRBV19,NA,TRBJ1-2,TRBD1,TGTGCCAGTAGTATTGACAGGGGTGGCTACACCTTC,CASSIDRGGYTF
TRBV9,NA,TRBJ2-6,NA,TGTGCCAGCAGCGTAGTAACTAGAGAATCTGGGGCCAACGTCCTGACTTTC,CASSVVTRESGANVLTF
TRBV5-1,NA,TRBJ2-5,TRBD2,TGCGCCAGCAGCTTGGGTGGGACTAGCGGACAAGAGACCCAGTACTTC,CASSLGGTSGQETQYF
TRBV4-2,few,TRBJ2-2,TRBD2,TGTGCCAGCAGCCCGGGGACTAGCACGAACACCGGGGAGCTGTTTTTT,CASSPGTSTNTGELFF
TRBV30,NA,TRBJ2-1,TRBD2,TGTGCCTGGAGTGCCGGACTAGTTACCACTAATGAGCAGTTCTTC,CAWSAGLVTTNEQFF
TRBV2,NA,TRBJ1-2,NA,TGTGCCAGCAGAGAGACAGCCTACTATGGCTACACCTTC,CASRETAYYGYTF
TRBV6-5,NA,TRBJ2-1,TRBD2,TGTGCCAGCAGTTACGATCCTAGCGGGAGCTACAATGAGCAGTTCTTC,CASSYDPSGSYNEQFF
TRBV27,NA,TRBJ2-7,NA,TGTGCCAGCAGTTTGGGGGGAGAGCAGTACTTC,CASSLGGEQYF
TRBV12-5,NA,TRBJ2-5,NA,TGTGCTAGTGGTTTAGGGACTGCTCAAGAGACCCAGTACTTC,CASGLGTAQETQYF
TRBV9,once,TRBJ2-7,TRBD2,TGTGCCAGCAGCGTAGCTAGCGGGGGGCCCTACGAGCAGTACTTC,CASSVASGGPYEQYF
TRBV7-8,NA,TRBJ1-1,NA,TGTGCCAGCAGCTTAGGTTCAGGCCAATTGGGAGCTTTCTTT,CASSLGSGQLGAFF
TRBV4-2,NA,TRBJ2-7,TRBD1,TGTGCCAGCAGTACAGGGGGCCCCCCCTACGAGCAGTACTTC,CASSTGGPPYEQYF
TRBV6-5,NA,TRBJ2-2,NA,TGTGCCAGCAGTACGGACAGCTCGAACACCGGGGAGCTGTTTTTT,CASSTDSSNTGELFF
TRBV30,NA,TRBJ2-2,TRBD2,TGTGCCTGGACCGCGAGAAGCGGGAATATCGGGGAGCTGTTTTTT,CAWTARSGNIGELFF
TRBV30,NA,TRBJ2-1,NA,TGTGCCAAATCTAGCGCCAATGAGCAGTTCTTC,CAKSSANEQFF
TRBV6-1,NA,TRBJ2-2,NA,TGTGCCAGCAGTGACTGGGCCCTAACCGGGGAGCTGTTTTTT,CASSDWALTGELFF
TRBV11-3,NA,TRBJ2-5,NA,TGTGCCAGCAGCTTAGCGGAGGCGCAAGAGACCCAGTACTTC,CASSLAEAQETQYF
TRBV7-2,NA,TRBJ1-1,NA,TGTGCCAGCAGTAGCACTGAAGCTTTCTTT,CASSSTEAFF
TRBV5-1,NA,TRBJ2-5,TRBD1,TGCGCCAGCACCTTAACAGGGGCAGAGACCCAGTACTTC,CASTLTGAETQYF
TRBV9,NA,TRBJ2-1,NA,TGTGCCAGCAGCTCAGAGGGAGAATGGAATGAGCAGTTCTTC,CASSSEGEWNEQFF
TRBV6-1,NA,TRBJ2-7,NA,TGTGCCAGCAGTGAAGCGAGGAGGAACGAGCAGTACTTC,CASSEARRNEQYF
TRBV7-2,NA,TRBJ2-7,TRBD1,TGTGCCAGCAGTCCGGGACAGCCCTACGAGCAGTACTTC,CASSPGQPYEQYF
TRBV27,NA,TRBJ1-2,TRBD1,TGTGCCAGCAGTGCCCCCGGGGACAGGGCAAACTATGGCTACACCTTC,CASSAPGDRANYGYTF
TRBV7-6,NA,TRBJ2-1,NA,TGTGCCAGCAGCTTAGCACTGCGGAGCAAAACCTACAATGAGCAGTTCTTC,CASSLALRSKTYNEQFF
TRBV6-6,NA,TRBJ1-2,TRBD1,TGTGCCAGCAGGACCGGGGACAGATACTATGGCTACACCTTC,CASRTGDRYYGYTF
TRBV30,few,TRBJ1-5,TRBD1,TGTGCCTGGACGGGACAGATCAATCAGCCCCAGCATTTT,CAWTGQINQPQHF